This T cell receptor (beta chain) was profiled in a study of blood T cell repertoires in COVID-19. Looking at the study overall: Samples representing acute and convalescent COVID-19 were sourced from the United States, Italy and Spain.

Authors' data handling: The assay estimated nucleated cells by amplifying reference gene primers. The repertoire was sequenced with immunoSEQ multiplex PCR; TCRdb's copy has only in-frame clones and lacks some. That table supplies the V and J calls and clone size; D and trimming were determined from the DNA. Of fewer than 60,000 clones in the sample, about 81% were seen once. This CDR3 comprises 13 residues. From germline, CDR1 is SNHLY and CDR2 FYNNEI. Trimming stripped 5 bases from V and 4 bases from J, with 9 bases between. Specimen: peripheral blood. The receptor's source is a man in his 60s with COVID-19, enrolled during active disease. The chain uses TRBV2 and TRBJ1-5; possibly TRBD1 for D (5 bases). CDR3 DNA: TGTGCCAGCAGTAACCAGGGAAATCAGCCCCAGCATTTT. This translates into CASSNQGNQPQHF.